The clone carrying this TCR beta chain was found a few times. Its antigen is not known. Trimming left V 7 bases short and J 7 bases short, with 10 bases between. Germline CDR1 MDHEN, CDR2 SYDVKM. This CDR3 is built from 11 residues. These data come from a study of early T cells in non-severe SARS-CoV-2 infection. On the study more broadly: Bulk RNA taken from unsorted whole blood was sequenced, leaving chains unpaired. Overall study findings and caveats: Missing private and CD4 specificities, VDJdb matching favored anti-spike CD8 responses.

Unique molecular identifiers were affixed to single, distinct cDNA molecules. MiXCR, run by TCRdb on the 5' RACE reads, gives a single entry per CDR3 protein. The repertoire holds fewer than 60,000 distinct CDR3 sequences, roughly 12% seen once, with more than 9% in the top ten. The chain recombines TRBV28 with TRBJ2-5; D may be TRBD1 (6 bases). The TCR originated in an adult who was a healthcare worker with PCR-confirmed SARS-CoV-2 infection or an uninfected control (not recorded which). Sample: whole blood. The CDR3 sequence is CASKTGMTQYF. The CDR3 nucleotides read TGTGCCAGCAAGACAGGAATGACCCAGTACTTC.